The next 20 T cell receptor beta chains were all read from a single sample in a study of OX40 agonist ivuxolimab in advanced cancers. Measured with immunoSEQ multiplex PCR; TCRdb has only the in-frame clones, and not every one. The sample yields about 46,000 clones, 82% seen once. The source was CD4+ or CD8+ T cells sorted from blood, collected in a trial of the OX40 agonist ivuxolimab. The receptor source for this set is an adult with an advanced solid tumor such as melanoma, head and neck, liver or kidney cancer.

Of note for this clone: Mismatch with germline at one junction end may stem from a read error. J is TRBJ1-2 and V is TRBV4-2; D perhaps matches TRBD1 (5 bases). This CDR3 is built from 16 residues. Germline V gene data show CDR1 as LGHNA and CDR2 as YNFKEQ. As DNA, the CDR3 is TGTGCCAGCAGCCAAGATGGAGCCAGGGAAAGATATGGCTACGCCTTC. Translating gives CASSQDGARERYGYAF.

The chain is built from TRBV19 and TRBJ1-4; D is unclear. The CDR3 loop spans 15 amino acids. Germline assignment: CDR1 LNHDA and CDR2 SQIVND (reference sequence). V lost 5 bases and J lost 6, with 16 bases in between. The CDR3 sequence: CASSPRPSRDEKLFF. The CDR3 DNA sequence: TGTGCCAGTAGTCCCCGACCCTCCCGGGATGAAAAACTGTTTTTT. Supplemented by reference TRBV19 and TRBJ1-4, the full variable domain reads DGGITQSPKYLFRKEGQNVTLSCEQNLNHDAMYWYRQDPGQGLRLIYYSQIVNDFQKGDIAEGYSVSREKKESFPLTVTSAQKNPTAFYLCASSPRPSRDEKLFFGSGTQLSVL.

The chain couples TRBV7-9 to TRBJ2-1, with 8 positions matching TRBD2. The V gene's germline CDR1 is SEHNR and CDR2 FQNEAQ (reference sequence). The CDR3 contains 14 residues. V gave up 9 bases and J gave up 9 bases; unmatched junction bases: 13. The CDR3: CASRIRGGHGEQFF. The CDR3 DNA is TGTGCCAGTCGAATACGCGGGGGGCATGGTGAGCAGTTCTTC.

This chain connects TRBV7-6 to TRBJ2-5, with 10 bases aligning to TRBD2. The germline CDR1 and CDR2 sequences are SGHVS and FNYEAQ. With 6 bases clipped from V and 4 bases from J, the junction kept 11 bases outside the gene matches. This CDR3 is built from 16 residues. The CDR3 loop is CASSLYGTSVSETQYF. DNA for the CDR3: TGTGCCAGCAGTCTTTACGGGACTAGCGTTTCAGAGACCCAGTACTTC. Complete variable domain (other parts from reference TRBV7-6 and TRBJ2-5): GAGVSQSPRYKVTKRGQDVALRCDPISGHVSLYWYRQALGQGPEFLTYFNYEAQQDKSGLPNDRFSAERPEGSISTLTIQRTEQRDSAMYRCASSLYGTSVSETQYFGPGTRLLVL.

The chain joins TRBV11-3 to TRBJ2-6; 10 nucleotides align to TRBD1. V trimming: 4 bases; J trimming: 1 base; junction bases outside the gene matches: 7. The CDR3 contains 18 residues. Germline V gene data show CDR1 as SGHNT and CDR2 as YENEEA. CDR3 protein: CASSSKGQGNSGANVLTF. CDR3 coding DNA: TGTGCCAGCAGCTCCAAGGGACAGGGGAATTCTGGGGCCAACGTCCTGACTTTC.

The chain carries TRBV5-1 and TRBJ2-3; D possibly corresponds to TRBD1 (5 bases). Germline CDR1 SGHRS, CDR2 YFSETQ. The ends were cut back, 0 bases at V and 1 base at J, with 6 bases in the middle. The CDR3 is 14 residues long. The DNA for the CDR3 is TGCGCCAGCAGCTTGGGCAGGGGCACAGATACGCAGTATTTT. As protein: CASSLGRGTDTQYF.

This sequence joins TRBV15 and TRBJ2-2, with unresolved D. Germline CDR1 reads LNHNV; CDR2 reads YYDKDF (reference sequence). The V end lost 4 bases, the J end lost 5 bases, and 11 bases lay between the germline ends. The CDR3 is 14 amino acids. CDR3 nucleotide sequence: TGTGCCACCAGCAAAGGGATCGGAACCGGGGAGCTGTTTTTT. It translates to CATSKGIGTGELFF.

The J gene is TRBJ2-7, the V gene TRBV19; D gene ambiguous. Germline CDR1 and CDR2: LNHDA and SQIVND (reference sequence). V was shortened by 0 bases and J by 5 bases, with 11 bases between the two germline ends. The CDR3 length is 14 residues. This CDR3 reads CASSIDFKEDEQYF. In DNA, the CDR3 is TGTGCCAGTAGTATAGATTTCAAAGAAGACGAGCAGTACTTC.

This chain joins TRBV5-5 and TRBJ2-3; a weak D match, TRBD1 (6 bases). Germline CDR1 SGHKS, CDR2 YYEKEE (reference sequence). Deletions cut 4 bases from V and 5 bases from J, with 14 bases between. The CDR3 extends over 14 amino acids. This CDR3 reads CASSPGTPRDTQYF. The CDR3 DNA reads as TGTGCCAGCAGCCCCGGGACACCGAGAGATACGCAGTATTTT.

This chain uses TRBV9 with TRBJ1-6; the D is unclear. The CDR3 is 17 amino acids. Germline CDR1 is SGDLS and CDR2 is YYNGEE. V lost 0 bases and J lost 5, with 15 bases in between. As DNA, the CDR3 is TGTGCCAGCAGCGTAGATCTGAGGAGCCCAGATAATTCACCCCTCCACTTT. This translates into CASSVDLRSPDNSPLHF.

CDR3 nucleotide sequence: TGTGCCAGCAGCCTTAGACAGGGGTACAATGAGCAGTTCTTC. Translating gives CASSLRQGYNEQFF. V and J are TRBV7-2 and TRBJ2-1, with TRBD1 identical over 8 bases. This CDR3 has 14 amino acids. V was pared by 5 bases and J by 4 bases, with 4 bases of the junction left unmatched. CDR1 is SGHTA, CDR2 FQGNSA, per germline. Combining the CDR3 with reference TRBV7-2 and TRBJ2-1 gives the whole variable domain GAGVSQSPSNKVTEKGKDVELRCDPISGHTALYWYRQSLGQGLEFLIYFQGNSAPDKSGLPSDRFSAERTGGSVSTLTIQRTQQEDSAVYLCASSLRQGYNEQFFGPGTRLTVL.

CDR3: CASAPSSSGNTIYF. The DNA for the CDR3 is TGTGCCAGCGCCCCCTCGAGCTCTGGAAACACCATATATTTT. J is TRBJ1-3 and V is TRBV18; no clear D. The V end was cut by 8 bases, the J end by 0 bases, with 11 bases between. In germline, CDR1 is KGHSH, CDR2 LQKENI. This CDR3 has 14 amino acids. The full variable domain, its missing parts supplied by reference TRBV18 and TRBJ1-3, is NAGVMQNPRHLVRRRGQEARLRCSPMKGHSHVYWYRQLPEEGLKFMVYLQKENIIDESGMPKERFSAEFPKEGPSILRIQQVVRGDSAAYFCASAPSSSGNTIYFGEGSWLTVV.

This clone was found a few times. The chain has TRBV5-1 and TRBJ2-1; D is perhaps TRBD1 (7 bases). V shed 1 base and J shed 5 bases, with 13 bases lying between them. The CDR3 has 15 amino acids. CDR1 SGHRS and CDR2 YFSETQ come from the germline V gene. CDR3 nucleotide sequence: TGCGCCAGCAGCTTGTGGAGGGGGCTACACAATGAGCAGTTCTTC. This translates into CASSLWRGLHNEQFF. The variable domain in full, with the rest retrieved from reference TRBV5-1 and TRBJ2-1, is KAGVTQTPRYLIKTRGQQVTLSCSPISGHRSVSWYQQTPGQGLQFLFEYFSETQRNKGNFPGRFSGRQFSNSRSEMNVSTLELGDSALYLCASSLWRGLHNEQFFGPGTRLTVL.

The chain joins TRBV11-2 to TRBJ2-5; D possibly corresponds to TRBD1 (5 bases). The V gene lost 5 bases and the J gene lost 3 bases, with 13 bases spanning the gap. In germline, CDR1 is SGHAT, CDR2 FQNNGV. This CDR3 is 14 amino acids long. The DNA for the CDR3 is TGTGCCAGCAGCAGAGCAGGGATGGAAGAGACCCAGTACTTC. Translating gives CASSRAGMEETQYF.

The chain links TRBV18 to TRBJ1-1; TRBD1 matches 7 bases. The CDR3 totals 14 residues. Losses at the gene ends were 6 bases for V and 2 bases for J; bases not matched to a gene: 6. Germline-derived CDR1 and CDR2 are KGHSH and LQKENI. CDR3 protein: CASSQGGANTEAFF. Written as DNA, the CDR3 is TGTGCCAGCTCCCAGGGGGGCGCAAACACTGAAGCTTTCTTT.

CDR3 sequence: CASSVELVGVYF. CDR3 DNA sequence: TGTGCCAGCAGCGTAGAGTTGGTCGGTGTGTACTTC. The chain links TRBV9 to TRBJ2-7; no firm D call. V was pared by 0 bases and J by 12 bases, with 13 bases between. CDR1 is SGDLS, CDR2 YYNGEE, per germline. This CDR3 is built from 12 residues.

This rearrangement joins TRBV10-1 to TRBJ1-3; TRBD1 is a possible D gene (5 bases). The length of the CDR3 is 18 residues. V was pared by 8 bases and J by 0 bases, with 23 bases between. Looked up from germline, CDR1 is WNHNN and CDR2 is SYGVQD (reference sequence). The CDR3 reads CASSPKGQPPRSGNTIYF. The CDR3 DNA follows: TGCGCCAGCTCCCCGAAGGGGCAGCCGCCACGCTCTGGAAACACCATATATTTT.

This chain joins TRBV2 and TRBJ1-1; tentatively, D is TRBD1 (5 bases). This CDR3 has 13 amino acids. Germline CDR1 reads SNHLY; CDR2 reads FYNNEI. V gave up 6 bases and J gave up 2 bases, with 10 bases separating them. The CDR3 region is CASRVQGNTEAFF. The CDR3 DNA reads TGTGCCAGCAGAGTCCAGGGAAACACTGAAGCTTTCTTT.

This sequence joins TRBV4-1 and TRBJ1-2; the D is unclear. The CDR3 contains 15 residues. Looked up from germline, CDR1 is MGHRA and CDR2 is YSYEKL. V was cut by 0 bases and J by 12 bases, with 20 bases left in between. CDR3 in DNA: TGCGCCAGCAGCCAAGAGGGTATGAAGGTGGGTCTACACACCTTC. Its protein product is CASSQEGMKVGLHTF.

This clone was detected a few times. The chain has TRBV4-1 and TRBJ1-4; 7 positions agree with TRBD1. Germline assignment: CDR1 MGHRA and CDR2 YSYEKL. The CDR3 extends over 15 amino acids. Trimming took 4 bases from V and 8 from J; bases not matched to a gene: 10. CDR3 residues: CASSLDRVGGEKLFF. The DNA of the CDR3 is TGCGCCAGCAGCCTAGACAGGGTTGGAGGGGAAAAACTGTTTTTT.